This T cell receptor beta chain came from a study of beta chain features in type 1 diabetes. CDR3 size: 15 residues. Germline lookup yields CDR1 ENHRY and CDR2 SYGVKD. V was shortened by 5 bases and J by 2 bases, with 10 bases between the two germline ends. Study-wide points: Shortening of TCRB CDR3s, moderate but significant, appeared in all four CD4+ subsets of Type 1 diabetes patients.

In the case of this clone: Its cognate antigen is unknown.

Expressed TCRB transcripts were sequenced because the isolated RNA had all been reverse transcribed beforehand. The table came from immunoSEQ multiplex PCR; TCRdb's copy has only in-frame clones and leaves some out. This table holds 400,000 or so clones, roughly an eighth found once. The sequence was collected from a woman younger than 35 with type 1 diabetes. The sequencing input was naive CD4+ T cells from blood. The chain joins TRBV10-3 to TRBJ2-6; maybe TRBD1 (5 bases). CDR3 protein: CAISTETAGANVLTF. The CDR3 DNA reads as TGTGCCATCAGTACCGAGACAGCTGGGGCCAACGTCCTGACTTTC.